Below are 25 T cell receptor beta chains sequenced from a single sample in a study of regulatory T cells in long-lasting Graves disease. HTBI primers from iRepertoire and Arm-PCR of CDR3 regions yielded the TCR beta libraries. TCRdb reprocessed the multiplex PCR reads with MiXCR, giving one entry per CDR3 protein. This table has more than 650,000 distinct CDR3 sequences, about 32% appearing once. The sample's time point: persistent/refractory GD, antithyroid drugs over 5 years with positive TRAb. There was RNA extracted from PBMCs, and the TCR library was made from it. The specimen was peripheral blood mononuclear cells (PBMCs), collected when the disease was refractory, from a patient treated with antithyroid drugs. These receptor sequences come from a female donor with Graves disease.

The rearrangement joins TRBV13 to TRBJ2-7, with no clear D. The V gene's germline CDR1 is PRHDT and CDR2 FYEKMQ (reference sequence). Trimming left V 6 bases short and J 2 bases short, with 14 bases between. The length of the CDR3 is 14 residues. CDR3 in amino acids: CASRPQAHTYEQYF. The CDR3 DNA reads as TGTGCCAGCAGGCCCCAGGCGCATACCTACGAGCAGTACTTC. Using reference TRBV13 and TRBJ2-7 for the parts outside the CDR3, the full variable domain is AAGVIQSPRHLIKEKRETATLKCYPIPRHDTVYWYQQGPGQDPQFLISFYEKMQSDKGSIPDRFSAQQFSDYHSELNMSSLELGDSALYFCASRPQAHTYEQYFGPGTRLTVT.

This clonotype appeared many times. This chain connects TRBV28 to TRBJ1-2; perhaps TRBD1 as D (5 bases). The CDR3 is 12 amino acids. The germline V gene has CDR1 MDHEN and CDR2 SYDVKM. Trimming removed 11 bases at V and 1 base at J, with 11 bases between. The CDR3 region has the DNA TGTGCCGCGGGGCTAATTAACTATGGCTACACCTTC. Protein product: CAAGLINYGYTF.

This clonotype was detected only a few times. This chain connects TRBV19 to TRBJ1-1; no definite D call. This CDR3 has 13 amino acids. CDR1 is LNHDA, CDR2 SQIVND, per germline (reference sequence). V lost 7 bases and J lost 8, with 17 bases in between. CDR3 in amino acids: CASTDYLDMEAFF. CDR3 coding DNA: TGTGCCAGTACCGACTATCTCGATATGGAAGCTTTCTTT.

This clonotype was observed a handful of times. The V gene is TRBV24-1, the J gene TRBJ2-5; TRBD1 matches 7 bases. The germline V gene has CDR1 KGHDR and CDR2 SFDVKD. CDR3 length: 15 residues. With V trimmed by 3 bases and J by 0 bases, 3 bases remained unmatched. DNA of the CDR3: TGTGCCACCAGTGATCGGCAGGGGGACCAAGAGACCCAGTACTTC. As protein: CATSDRQGDQETQYF.

The genes are TRBV5-1 and TRBJ1-3; 9 positions agree with TRBD1. The germline gives CDR1 SGHRS, CDR2 YFSETQ. The J segment lost 2 bases and the V segment lost 3 bases, leaving 6 bases of the junction unmatched. The CDR3 covers 16 residues. DNA for the CDR3: TGCGCCAGCAGCTCGGGACAGGGACACCCTGGAAACACCATATATTTT. Amino acid sequence: CASSSGQGHPGNTIYF.

The chain couples TRBV19 to TRBJ1-6; 12 nucleotides match TRBD1. The CDR3 contains 16 residues. The junction had 9 bases not matched to a gene; V was cut back by 6 bases and J by 9 bases. CDR1 and CDR2 (germline): LNHDA, SQIVND (reference sequence). DNA of the CDR3: TGTGCCAGTAGGATCACCGGGACAGGGGGCCCTTCACCCCTCCACTTT. Its translation: CASRITGTGGPSPLHF.

This clonotype was recorded at least ten times. The rearrangement links TRBV28 to TRBJ2-5; the D gene is possibly TRBD2 (6 bases). The CDR3 has 16 residues. V gave up 3 bases and J gave up 4 bases, with 18 bases separating them. Germline V lookup: CDR1 MDHEN, CDR2 SYDVKM. The CDR3 spells CASSLAGHVARETQYF. DNA for the CDR3: TGTGCCAGCAGTTTGGCGGGGCACGTAGCCCGAGAGACCCAGTACTTC.

A note on this clonotype: Since a much larger clone is just one base distant, this may be a read error. V is TRBV13 and J is TRBJ2-5, with 13 bases fitting TRBD2. The ends lost 4 bases at V and 4 bases at J; junction bases unmatched: 3. Germline CDR1 is PRHDT and CDR2 is FYEKMQ (reference sequence). This CDR3 comprises 15 residues. CDR3 coding DNA: TGTGCCAGCAGCTACCGGACTAGCGGGGGAGAGACCCAGTACTTC. It is translated as CASSYRTSGGETQYF.

This clonotype turned up a few times. The chain employs TRBV7-9 and TRBJ1-6, with TRBD1 as a possible D gene (6 bases). Trimming cost V 5 bases and J 7 bases, with 15 bases left between them. Germline V CDR1 and CDR2: SEHNR, FQNEAQ (reference sequence). The CDR3 length is 15 residues. Here the CDR3 DNA reads TGTGCCAGCAGCCCACAGGGAGAGGGCAATTCACCCCTCCACTTT. This gives the protein CASSPQGEGNSPLHF.

This clonotype was recorded once. The V and J genes are TRBV6-1 and TRBJ1-5, with D tentatively TRBD1 (6 bases). The ends were cut back, 2 bases at V and 6 bases at J, with 20 bases in the middle. Per germline, CDR1 MNHNS and CDR2 SASEGT. The CDR3 extends over 17 amino acids. CDR3 bases: TGTGCCAGCAGTGAACGAGCCCACAGGGTCGGTAGTCAGCCCCAGCATTTT. Translated, it gives CASSERAHRVGSQPQHF.

V usage is TRBV5-1 and J usage is TRBJ2-3; no firm D call. The ends were cut back, 2 bases at V and 2 bases at J, with 9 bases in the middle. CDR3 size: 14 residues. Germline values: CDR1 SGHRS, CDR2 YFSETQ. CDR3 DNA sequence: TGCGCCAGCAGCTTTTCAGGAAACACAGATACGCAGTATTTT. Its translation is CASSFSGNTDTQYF.

At least ten counts were recorded for this clonotype. The CDR3, as DNA: TGTGCCAGCAGAATACCGGGACAGGGACTGCGGAATGGCTACACCTTC. It is translated as CASRIPGQGLRNGYTF. The chain combines TRBV2 with TRBJ1-2, with 9 bases matching TRBD1. With V trimmed by 6 bases and J by 6 bases, 14 bases remained unmatched. The CDR3 contains 16 residues. From germline, CDR1 is SNHLY and CDR2 FYNNEI.

This chain links TRBV29-1 with TRBJ1-5; D call uncertain. Trimming took off 4 bases at V and 2 bases at J, with 6 bases between the two ends. The CDR3 extends over 12 amino acids. Germline values: CDR1 SQVTM, CDR2 ANQGSEA. The DNA for the CDR3 is TGCAGCGTTGGCAGGCGCAATCAGCCCCAGCATTTT. The encoded protein is CSVGRRNQPQHF.

This clonotype was recorded many times. The chain is built from TRBV12-3 or TRBV12-4 and TRBJ2-7; TRBD2 aligns across 11 bases. CDR3 length: 17 amino acids. The V gene end was trimmed by 3 bases and the J gene end by 0 bases; junction bases not matched to a gene: 7. This CDR3 is CASSFPRLAGTSYEQYF. As DNA, the CDR3 is TGTGCCAGCAGTTTCCCACGACTAGCGGGGACCTCCTACGAGCAGTACTTC.

The rearrangement joins TRBV20-1 to TRBJ1-2, with a possible D match to TRBD1 (5 bases). This CDR3 comprises 11 residues. The V and J ends lost 2 bases and 7 bases respectively, with 8 bases between them. In germline, CDR1 is DFQATT, CDR2 SNEGSKA (reference sequence). CDR3 nucleotides: TGCAGTGCTAGACAGGGCCCTGGCTACACCTTC. Translating it yields CSARQGPGYTF.

This chain joins TRBV5-1 and TRBJ2-4, with 8 bases that match TRBD1. Per germline, CDR1 SGHRS and CDR2 YFSETQ. This CDR3 is 14 amino acids long. V shed 4 bases, J shed 5 bases, and the junction held 5 bases outside the gene matches. CDR3 coding DNA: TGCGCCAGCAGCGTGACAGGGGTGGAAAACATTCAGTACTTC. Translating gives CASSVTGVENIQYF.

Only a few counts were recorded for this clonotype. In DNA, the CDR3 is TGCGCCAGCAGCCTACAGGGGGCTTCCTACGAGCAGTACTTC. Its translation is CASSLQGASYEQYF. V and J are TRBV5-1 and TRBJ2-7, with 9 bases lining up with TRBD1. The CDR3 contains 14 residues. The trim removed 4 bases at V and 1 base at J, leaving 3 bases unmatched. From germline, CDR1 is SGHRS and CDR2 YFSETQ.

V and J are TRBV6-1 and TRBJ2-2, with TRBD1 matching over 7 bases. V was pared by 7 bases and J by 4 bases, with 9 bases of the junction left unmatched. The CDR3 totals 15 residues. Germline V CDR1 and CDR2: MNHNS, SASEGT. CDR3 in DNA: TGTGCCAGCACACCGAGACAGGGATCCACCGGGGAGCTGTTTTTT. Amino acid sequence: CASTPRQGSTGELFF.

The V gene is TRBV30, the J gene TRBJ1-1, with 8 bases fitting TRBD1. Germline CDR1 GTSNPN, CDR2 SVGIG (reference sequence). V was clipped by 1 base and J by 4 bases; unmatched bases: 8. The CDR3 is 15 amino acids. The CDR3 DNA sequence: TGTGCCTGGAGTGGGGGGACAGGCTTGTCCACTGAAGCTTTCTTT. It is translated as CAWSGGTGLSTEAFF.

The chain employs TRBV3-1 and TRBJ2-1; D possibly matches TRBD1 or TRBD2 (5 bases each). The V gene lost 6 bases and the J gene lost 0 bases, with 12 bases spanning the gap. Per the germline V gene, CDR1 is LGHDT and CDR2 is YNNKEL (reference sequence). The CDR3 totals 15 residues. CDR3 sequence reads: CASRRPGRSYNEQFF. CDR3 bases: TGTGCCAGCAGGAGACCGGGACGCTCCTACAATGAGCAGTTCTTC.

The chain recombines TRBV7-9 with TRBJ1-1; D not certain. The CDR3 is 14 amino acids. In germline, CDR1 is SEHNR, CDR2 FQNEAQ (reference sequence). Between the trimmed V and J ends, which lost 5 bases and 1 base, there was a span of 11 bases. CDR3 loop: CASSPVSGNTEAFF. The CDR3 region has the DNA TGTGCCAGCAGCCCCGTCTCCGGGAACACTGAAGCTTTCTTT.

This clonotype has more than one count but fewer than ten. This sequence joins TRBV20-1 and TRBJ1-1; no definite D call. CDR1 is DFQATT, CDR2 SNEGSKA, per germline (reference sequence). Trimming pared 0 bases from V and 1 base from J, leaving 12 bases between. This CDR3 region has 15 residues. The DNA of the CDR3 is TGCAGTGCTAGAGATGATTTGGGGTGGAACACTGAAGCTTTCTTT. Translation: CSARDDLGWNTEAFF.

The sample holds a few counts of this clonotype. The genes are TRBV13 and TRBJ1-6; 8 nucleotides agree with TRBD1. CDR3 length: 17 amino acids. CDR1 is PRHDT and CDR2 is FYEKMQ in the germline V gene (reference sequence). J was trimmed by 2 bases and V by 1 base; bases with no gene match: 4. Here the CDR3 DNA reads TGTGCCAGCAGCTTAGCCTCGACAGGGGCCTATAATTCACCCCTCCACTTT. It yields the protein CASSLASTGAYNSPLHF.

The V gene is TRBV6-2 or TRBV6-3, the J gene TRBJ1-1, with TRBD1 as a possible D gene (5 bases). Trimming pared 2 bases from V and 4 bases from J, leaving 11 bases between. The CDR3 is made up of 14 amino acids. Germline assignment: CDR1 MNHEY and CDR2 SVGEGT. The CDR3 coding sequence is TGTGCCAGCAGTTACGCAGGGTACGGCACTGAAGCTTTCTTT. As protein: CASSYAGYGTEAFF.

This clonotype was observed a few times. The chain combines TRBV7-9 with TRBJ2-7; 7 bases map to TRBD1. V dropped 0 bases and J dropped 5; count of bases not matched to a gene: 10. The CDR3 is 16 amino acids. Looked up from germline, CDR1 is SEHNR and CDR2 is FQNEAQ (reference sequence). CDR3 in amino acids: CASSLALGGDLDEQYF. The CDR3 DNA sequence: TGTGCCAGCAGCTTAGCGTTAGGGGGCGACCTTGACGAGCAGTACTTC. Together with reference TRBV7-9 and TRBJ2-7, the CDR3 gives the full variable domain: DTGVSQNPRHKITKRGQNVTFRCDPISEHNRLYWYRQTLGQGPEFLTYFQNEAQLEKSRLLSDRFSAERPKGSFSTLEIQRTEQGDSAMYLCASSLALGGDLDEQYFGPGTRLTVT.